This section outlines one TCR beta chain sequence together with its context. These data belong to a study of blood T cell repertoires in COVID-19. Study information: Samples came from the United States, Italy and Spain, spanning acute and convalescent COVID-19. T cells, B-cell-depleted T cells, or PBMCs provided the cDNA or gDNA that served as material.

The ends were cut back, 0 bases at V and 6 bases at J, with 10 bases in the middle. The germline V gene encodes CDR1 SGHNT and CDR2 YYREEE (reference sequence). The CDR3 loop spans 13 amino acids. Per the study methods: Amplification of reference gene primers provided the estimated nucleated cell counts. TCRdb keeps only in-frame clones here, not all; method: immunoSEQ multiplex PCR. The V and J calls and the clone size are those of that table, but D and trimming were determined from the DNA. The sample holds 200,000 to 300,000 clones, approximately 80% seen once. Sequencing used peripheral blood. This TCR derives from a man in his forties who had recovered from COVID-19. This chain uses TRBV5-4 with TRBJ2-7; D is unclear. Here the CDR3 DNA reads TGTGCCAGCAGCTTGGAATCGTCGTCCGAGCAGTACTTC. It codes for CASSLESSSEQYF.